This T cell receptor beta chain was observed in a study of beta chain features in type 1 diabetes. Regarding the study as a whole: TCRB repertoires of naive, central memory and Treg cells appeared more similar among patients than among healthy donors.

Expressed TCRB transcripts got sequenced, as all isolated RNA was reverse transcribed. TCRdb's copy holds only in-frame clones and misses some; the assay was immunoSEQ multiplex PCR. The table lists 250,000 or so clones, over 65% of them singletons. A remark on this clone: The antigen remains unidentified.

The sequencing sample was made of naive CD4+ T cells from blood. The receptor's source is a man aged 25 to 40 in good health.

DNA for the CDR3: TGTGCCAGCAGCGTAGCCCCTAGGACGGATGAAAAACTGTTTTTT. It translates to CASSVAPRTDEKLFF. This sequence joins TRBV9 and TRBJ1-4; no clear D gene. Trimming took 0 bases from V and 6 from J, leaving 12 bases between them. From germline, CDR1 is SGDLS and CDR2 YYNGEE. CDR3 size: 15 residues.